These 31 T cell receptor beta chains originate from one sample sequenced in a study of cytomegalovirus exposure and HLA in healthy donors. Researchers ran the PCR with 60 Vbeta and 13 Jbeta primers. The assay was immunoSEQ multiplex PCR, and TCRdb's table has in-frame clones only and misses some. In the table there are about 35,000 clones, about 79% of which are singletons. The sample was PBMCs. The receptors were sampled from a young woman in good health and CMV-seronegative.

The chain couples TRBV7-2 to TRBJ1-1, with D possibly TRBD1 on 5 matching bases. The CDR3 runs 12 residues. V was clipped by 1 base and J by 6 bases, with 6 bases between them. Germline CDR1 is SGHTA and CDR2 is FQGNSA. CDR3 protein: CASSLVGAEAFF. CDR3 in DNA: TGTGCCAGCAGCTTAGTAGGGGCTGAAGCTTTCTTT. Complete variable domain (other parts from reference TRBV7-2 and TRBJ1-1): GAGVSQSPSNKVTEKGKDVELRCDPISGHTALYWYRQSLGQGLEFLIYFQGNSAPDKSGLPSDRFSAERTGGSVSTLTIQRTQQEDSAVYLCASSLVGAEAFFGQGTRLTVV.

The chain employs TRBV12-2 and TRBJ1-1; the table gives TRBD1 as D, unverified against the DNA. TRBV12-2 is an annotated pseudogene. There are 18 residues in the CDR3. Here the CDR3 reads CASRLDWFTGNINTEAFF. CDR3 nucleotides: TGTGCAAGTCGCTTAGATTGGTTTACAGGGAATATAAACACTGAAGCTTTCTTT.

The chain recombines TRBV7-2 with TRBJ2-1, with D unresolved. The germline V and J ends were trimmed by 6 bases and 5 bases, with 11 bases remaining between them. Looked up from germline, CDR1 is SGHTA and CDR2 is FQGNSA. The CDR3 spans 13 residues. The CDR3 bases are TGTGCCAGCAGGCGCGGCCTGAACAATGAGCAGTTCTTC. Amino acid sequence: CASRRGLNNEQFF.

The chain employs TRBV29-1 and TRBJ1-2; D is perhaps TRBD1 (6 bases). The CDR3 is made up of 15 amino acids. V lost 4 bases and J lost 0, with 15 bases in between. Germline CDR1 SQVTM, CDR2 ANQGSEA. The CDR3 reads CSVASGRGSNYGYTF. The CDR3 DNA sequence: TGCAGCGTTGCAAGCGGCAGGGGATCTAACTATGGCTACACCTTC.

Concerning this clone: Its ends do not fully match the called genes, so a read error is possible. V and J are TRBV2 and TRBJ1-5, with TRBD1 matching over 9 bases. Per germline, CDR1 SNHLY and CDR2 FYNNEI. This CDR3 contains 15 residues. The CDR3 here is CASSDPGQGNQPQNF. CDR3 DNA sequence: TGTGCCAGCAGTGACCCGGGACAGGGCAATCAGCCCCAGAATTTT.

This clone appeared once. The V and J genes are TRBV18 and TRBJ2-4; 8 bases line up with TRBD1. CDR1 is KGHSH and CDR2 is LQKENI in the germline V gene. The CDR3 runs to 15 residues. Germline trimming cut 6 bases from V and 5 bases from J; bases unmatched to any gene: 9. CDR3 in DNA: TGTGCCAGCTCCCCCGACAGGGGTGTTGAAAACATTCAGTACTTC. This translates into CASSPDRGVENIQYF.

This clone was observed once. This chain joins TRBV5-4 and TRBJ2-7, with D perhaps matching TRBD2 (5 bases). Trimming removed 5 bases at V and 5 bases at J, with 17 bases between. The CDR3 loop spans 14 amino acids. Germline CDR1 is SGHNT and CDR2 is YYREEE (reference sequence). CDR3 bases: TGTGCCAGCAGTGGAGGACTCAGCCCTCACGAGCAGTACTTC. Encoded protein: CASSGGLSPHEQYF.

This clone has only a few counts. The gene calls are TRBV5-1 and TRBJ2-3; 10 bases map to TRBD2. The CDR3 sequence is 15 residues long. Unmatched junction bases numbered 4, after V lost 2 bases and J lost 4 bases. Per the germline V gene, CDR1 is SGHRS and CDR2 is YFSETQ. In DNA form, the CDR3 reads TGCGCCAGCAGCTTAAGCGGGGGGGACTCAGATACGCAGTATTTT. This sequence encodes CASSLSGGDSDTQYF.

Details on this clone: A junction boundary mismatches the germline segment, possibly from a read error. This rearrangement joins TRBV7-9 to TRBJ1-5; D is possibly TRBD1 (6 bases). CDR3 length equals 12 residues. Germline assignment: CDR1 SEHNR and CDR2 FQNEAQ (reference sequence). The CDR3 DNA reads TGTTCCAGCAGCTCAGGGGTTCAGCCCCAGCATTTT. It is translated as CSSSSGVQPQHF. Using reference TRBV7-9 and TRBJ1-5 for the parts outside the CDR3, the full variable domain is DTGVSQNPRHKITKRGQNVTFRCDPISEHNRLYWYRQTLGQGPEFLTYFQNEAQLEKSRLLSDRFSAERPKGSFSTLEIQRTEQGDSAMYLCSSSSGVQPQHFGDGTRLSIL.

This clone has a single count. This chain links TRBV10-3 with TRBJ2-2; D perhaps matches TRBD2 (5 bases). With 7 bases removed from V and 1 base from J, the gap between germline ends came to 7 bases. CDR1 is ENHRY, CDR2 SYGVKD, per germline. The CDR3 is made up of 13 amino acids. CDR3: CAINGGNTGELFF. The CDR3 DNA reads as TGTGCCATCAACGGAGGGAACACCGGGGAGCTGTTTTTT.

The gene calls are TRBV4-2 and TRBJ1-3; D gene uncertain. Germline loops: CDR1 LGHNA, CDR2 YNFKEQ. The V end was cut by 0 bases, the J end by 0 bases, with 9 bases between. The CDR3 spans 16 residues. CDR3 protein: CASSQDETFSGNTIYF. CDR3 coding DNA: TGTGCCAGCAGCCAAGATGAAACATTCTCTGGAAACACCATATATTTT.

The chain uses TRBV29-1 and TRBJ1-1; D unresolved. V lost 4 bases to trimming and J lost 8 bases, with 8 bases between them. This CDR3 has 10 amino acids. Germline V gene lookup returns CDR1 SQVTM and CDR2 ANQGSEA. CDR3 DNA sequence: TGCAGCGTTGGGCAGGTGGAAGCTTTCTTT. Its translation: CSVGQVEAFF.

The chain links TRBV7-6 to TRBJ2-7; D is uncertain. The CDR3 loop spans 14 amino acids. With 1 base removed from V and 4 bases from J, the gap between germline ends came to 11 bases. Looked up from germline, CDR1 is SGHVS and CDR2 is FNYEAQ. As DNA, the CDR3 is TGTGCCAGCAGCTTAGGTTCTGATACATACGAGCAGTACTTC. It yields the protein CASSLGSDTYEQYF. Full variable domain (rest looked up from reference TRBV7-6 and TRBJ2-7): GAGVSQSPRYKVTKRGQDVALRCDPISGHVSLYWYRQALGQGPEFLTYFNYEAQQDKSGLPNDRFSAERPEGSISTLTIQRTEQRDSAMYRCASSLGSDTYEQYFGPGTRLTVT.

The V call is TRBV19, the J call TRBJ2-7, with 9 bases identical to TRBD1. Germline values: CDR1 LNHDA, CDR2 SQIVND (reference sequence). Trimming cost V 5 bases and J 4 bases; bases outside gene matches: 6. The CDR3 consists of 14 residues. The CDR3 loop is CASSPYGTGYEQYF. The CDR3 DNA sequence: TGTGCCAGTAGTCCTTACGGGACAGGGTACGAGCAGTACTTC. The whole variable domain, filled in from reference TRBV19 and TRBJ2-7, reads DGGITQSPKYLFRKEGQNVTLSCEQNLNHDAMYWYRQDPGQGLRLIYYSQIVNDFQKGDIAEGYSVSREKKESFPLTVTSAQKNPTAFYLCASSPYGTGYEQYFGPGTRLTVT.

This clone was counted a single time. The chain is built from TRBV5-8 and TRBJ1-2; D gene unclear. This CDR3 has 14 amino acids. Trimming left V 0 bases short and J 12 bases short, with 18 bases between. Per the germline V gene, CDR1 is SGHTS and CDR2 is YDEGEE. The chain's CDR3 is CASSLVAAGGRNTF. CDR3 nucleotides: TGTGCCAGCAGCTTGGTAGCGGCAGGTGGTAGGAACACCTTC.

V and J are TRBV5-1 and TRBJ2-5, with 11 bases fitting TRBD2. CDR3 size: 16 residues. Looked up from germline, CDR1 is SGHRS and CDR2 is YFSETQ. Unmatched junction bases numbered 5, after V lost 4 bases and J lost 0 bases. This chain's CDR3 is CASSPLAGDHQETQYF. The CDR3 DNA reads as TGCGCCAGCAGCCCACTAGCGGGGGACCACCAAGAGACCCAGTACTTC.

The V gene is TRBV5-4, the J gene TRBJ1-2; no firm D call. CDR1 is SGHNT and CDR2 is YYREEE in the germline V gene (reference sequence). The V gene lost 4 bases and the J gene lost 6 bases, with 10 bases spanning the gap. CDR3 length: 12 amino acids. CDR3 in DNA: TGTGCCAGCAGCGTGAACTCCAATGGCTACACCTTC. Encoded protein: CASSVNSNGYTF.

The genes are TRBV19 and TRBJ2-1; 13 positions match TRBD2. Per germline, CDR1 LNHDA and CDR2 SQIVND (reference sequence). Unmatched junction bases numbered 6, after V lost 5 bases and J lost 14 bases. The CDR3 loop spans 13 amino acids. The CDR3 loop is CASSATSGRAEFF. The CDR3 DNA sequence: TGTGCCAGTAGTGCCACTAGCGGGAGGGCCGAGTTCTTC.

This rearrangement joins TRBV7-8 to TRBJ2-1, with TRBD2 matching over 11 bases. CDR3 length: 17 amino acids. Per the germline V gene, CDR1 is SGHVS and CDR2 is FQNEAQ. V was clipped by 4 bases and J by 1 base; unmatched bases: 6. This CDR3 is CASSSTSGRKSYNEQFF. CDR3 nucleotide sequence: TGTGCCAGCAGCTCCACTAGCGGGAGAAAGTCCTACAATGAGCAGTTCTTC.

About this clone: Other DNA sequences within the sample encode an identical CDR3. The J gene is TRBJ2-1, the V gene TRBV5-1; 7 bases map to TRBD2. The CDR3 contains 14 residues. Germline assignment: CDR1 SGHRS and CDR2 YFSETQ. The V segment lost 3 bases and the J segment 4 bases; nucleotides outside the gene matches: 4. The CDR3 loop is CASSSSGGYNEQFF. The CDR3 DNA reads as TGCGCCAGCAGCTCTAGCGGCGGGTACAATGAGCAGTTCTTC.

V usage is TRBV5-4 and J usage is TRBJ1-2; 7 positions match TRBD1. V shed 4 bases and J 2 bases; nucleotides not matched to a gene: 5. Germline CDR1 reads SGHNT; CDR2 reads YYREEE (reference sequence). The CDR3 runs 14 residues. Here the CDR3 DNA reads TGTGCCAGCAGCCGGGACAGCTTAAACTATGGCTACACCTTC. Translated: CASSRDSLNYGYTF.

The rearrangement joins TRBV5-4 to TRBJ2-5, with TRBD2 identical over 11 bases. Germline V gene lookup returns CDR1 SGHNT and CDR2 YYREEE (reference sequence). J lost 4 bases, V lost 5 bases, and 10 bases had no gene match. The CDR3 length is 16 residues. The CDR3: CASSHPGTSGRETQYF. CDR3 nucleotide sequence: TGTGCCAGCAGTCATCCCGGGACTAGCGGCAGAGAGACCCAGTACTTC.

CDR3 loop: CASSEQGGSNTGELFF. CDR3 nucleotide sequence: TGTGCCAGCAGTGAACAAGGGGGATCGAACACCGGGGAGCTGTTTTTT. This sequence joins TRBV2 and TRBJ2-2; a weak D match, TRBD1 (6 bases). The germline CDR1 and CDR2 sequences are SNHLY and FYNNEI. This CDR3 region has 16 residues. V was clipped by 2 bases and J by 0 bases, with 10 bases between them.

The chain carries TRBV5-4 and TRBJ2-1, with a possible D match to TRBD1 (6 bases). CDR1 is SGHNT, CDR2 YYREEE, per germline (reference sequence). Trimming pared 4 bases from V and 8 bases from J, leaving 19 bases between. This CDR3 has 15 amino acids. For the CDR3, the DNA is TGTGCCAGCAGCCTTGCGGACAGACCGTCGGATGAGCAGTTCTTC. Amino acids: CASSLADRPSDEQFF.

The CDR3 loop reads CASSFALSGELFF. CDR3 nucleotides: TGTGCCAGCAGCTTTGCCTTGAGCGGGGAGCTGTTTTTT. The rearrangement joins TRBV9 to TRBJ2-2; D is uncertain. The germline V gene has CDR1 SGDLS and CDR2 YYNGEE. The CDR3 is 13 residues long. Trimming took off 4 bases at V and 7 bases at J, with 11 bases between the two ends.

This chain uses TRBV29-1 with TRBJ1-2; 8 bases are shared with TRBD1. The CDR3 has 14 amino acids. Germline V lookup: CDR1 SQVTM, CDR2 ANQGSEA. Losses at the gene ends were 5 bases for V and 0 bases for J; bases not matched to a gene: 5. DNA for the CDR3: TGCAGCGTTAAACAGGGGGGGACTAACTATGGCTACACCTTC. Translated, it gives CSVKQGGTNYGYTF.

This clone was seen only once. This rearrangement joins TRBV10-3 to TRBJ2-5, with TRBD2 matching 10 bases. This CDR3 spans 16 amino acids. V dropped 4 bases and J dropped 5; count of bases not matched to a gene: 10. Per the germline V gene, CDR1 is ENHRY and CDR2 is SYGVKD. CDR3 coding DNA: TGTGCCATCAGTGGTCCTAGCGGGGGAAAGACCGAGACCCAGTACTTC. Protein: CAISGPSGGKTETQYF.

This clone was seen a few times. The J gene is TRBJ2-7, the V gene TRBV5-5; 8 bases match TRBD2. The CDR3 is made up of 15 amino acids. Germline CDR1 reads SGHKS; CDR2 reads YYEKEE (reference sequence). V lost 2 bases to trimming and J lost 2 bases; unmatched junction nucleotides: 6. CDR3 loop: CASSLSAGATYEQYF. The CDR3 DNA follows: TGTGCCAGCAGCTTATCAGCGGGGGCCACCTACGAGCAGTACTTC.

The DNA of the CDR3 is TGTGCCAGCAGTCCCGAGGGGGACACCTCTGGGGCCAACGTCCTGACTTTC. Its protein product is CASSPEGDTSGANVLTF. The rearrangement joins TRBV27 to TRBJ2-6; TRBD1 might be the D (6 bases). Trimming shortened V by 5 bases and J by 0 bases, and 14 bases separated the two germline ends. This CDR3 spans 17 amino acids. From germline, CDR1 is MNHEY and CDR2 SMNVEV (reference sequence). The full variable domain, its missing parts supplied by reference TRBV27 and TRBJ2-6, is EAQVTQNPRYLITVTGKKLTVTCSQNMNHEYMSWYRQDPGLGLRQIYYSMNVEVTDKGDVPEGYKVSRKEKRNFPLILESPSPNQTSLYFCASSPEGDTSGANVLTFGAGSRLTVL.

In this sample, this clone turned up once. The gene calls are TRBV7-2 and TRBJ2-7, with 7 bases that match TRBD1. There are 15 residues in the CDR3. CDR1 is SGHTA, CDR2 FQGNSA, per germline. V lost 0 bases and J lost 3; bases outside the gene matches: 5. The CDR3 is CASSLATGEYYEQYF. The DNA of the CDR3 is TGTGCCAGCAGCTTAGCAACAGGGGAGTACTACGAGCAGTACTTC.

This chain joins TRBV5-1 and TRBJ2-3, with D maybe TRBD2 (5 bases). V lost 0 bases, J lost 4 bases, and 12 bases lay in between. The CDR3 covers 15 residues. Germline CDR1 reads SGHRS; CDR2 reads YFSETQ. CDR3 sequence reads: CASSLDVGRADTQYF. DNA for the CDR3: TGCGCCAGCAGCTTGGACGTAGGGCGGGCAGATACGCAGTATTTT.